These T cell receptor beta chains were read from a single sample in a study of T cell repertoires in cytomegalovirus infection. TCRdb called the reads again in MiXCR, with one record for every CDR3 protein. The data hold around 740,000 distinct CDR3 sequences, with about 40% observed a single time. Sequencing was carried out using PBMCs. The receptors derive from a human donor in good health (CMV status not recorded). Some clones in this sample may be carry-over from other donors' samples. Both conserved end residues are part of each CDR3. The D gene is left open where the match is weak. The size entry is marked missing in some rows and otherwise reads once, few, many or a size class.

once,TRBJ2-1,NA,TRBV28,TGTGCCAGCAGTTTGATCGGGGCACTAACCTACAATGAGCAGTTCTTC,CASSLIGALTYNEQFF
few,TRBJ2-5,TRBD1,TRBV27,TGTGCCAGCAGTATAGGACAGGCACGGGGAGAGACCCAGTACTTC,CASSIGQARGETQYF
few,TRBJ2-5,TRBD2,TRBV12-3/TRBV12-4,TGTGCCAGCAGTCCAGGACTAGCGGGAGTTCTCGAGACCCAGTACTTC,CASSPGLAGVLETQYF
NA,TRBJ2-6,NA,TRBV19,TGTGCCAGTAGTATGGCAGGGAGTATCTCTGGGGCCAACGTCCTGACTTTC,CASSMAGSISGANVLTF
few,TRBJ2-7,TRBD1,TRBV7-9,TGTGCCAGCAGCTTGACAGGGAAAAAGATCTACGAGCAGTACTTC,CASSLTGKKIYEQYF
NA,TRBJ1-3,NA,TRBV10-3,TGTGCCATCAGTGATCAAACTAAAGGGAACACCATATATTTT,CAISDQTKGNTIYF
few,TRBJ1-1,NA,TRBV15,TGTGCCACCAGCACTCCCAACACTGAAGCTTTCTTT,CATSTPNTEAFF
few,TRBJ2-7,NA,TRBV29-1,TGCAGCGTTGCAGGAGGGGTCAGGGGGTTCAGCTACGAGCAGTACTTC,CSVAGGVRGFSYEQYF
few,TRBJ2-5,TRBD1,TRBV7-6,TGTGCCAGCAGCCCATCTCGAGGACAGGGGGCCGAGACCCAGTACTTC,CASSPSRGQGAETQYF
many,TRBJ2-1,TRBD2,TRBV6-1,TGTGCCAGCACTAAACTAGCGGGGGGCTACAATGAGCAGTTCTTC,CASTKLAGGYNEQFF